These 6 T cell receptor beta chains were sequenced from one sample in a study of PD-L1 blockade in urothelial cancer. Produced via immunoSEQ multiplex PCR; TCRdb's table is partial and in-frame only. The profile shows fewer than 25,000 clones, around nine tenths of them singletons. The sequencing here drew on PBMCs, taken around atezolizumab (anti-PD-L1) treatment. These receptors all come from a man between 45 and 60 years old with urothelial cancer.

The rearrangement links TRBV9 to TRBJ2-3; TRBD2 matches at 9 bases. The trim removed 4 bases at V and 2 bases at J, leaving 8 bases unmatched. The CDR3 runs 16 residues. The germline gives CDR1 SGDLS, CDR2 YYNGEE. The CDR3 region is CASSTEAGGPTDTQYF. For the CDR3, the DNA is TGTGCCAGCAGCACAGAGGCGGGAGGGCCCACAGATACGCAGTATTTT.

The chain uses TRBV4-3 and TRBJ2-5; 8 positions agree with TRBD1. Near its end, the DNA agrees better with TRBJ2-7, so the J call may be wrong. This CDR3 spans 16 amino acids. CDR1 is LGHNA, CDR2 YSLEER, per germline. This CDR3 reads CASSQEPRQGSNEQYF. The CDR3 region has the DNA TGCGCCAGCAGCCAAGAGCCGAGACAGGGGAGTAACGAGCAGTACTTC.

This chain joins TRBV7-9 and TRBJ1-3; a possible D gene is TRBD1 (5 bases). CDR3 size: 15 residues. Germline CDR1 and CDR2: SEHNR and FQNEAQ (reference sequence). V lost 5 bases and J lost 0, with 11 bases in between. CDR3 nucleotide sequence: TGTGCCAGCAGCAATTTCAGGGCCTCTGGAAACACCATATATTTT. This codes for CASSNFRASGNTIYF.

The V and J genes are TRBV19 and TRBJ1-4; D possibly corresponds to TRBD1 (5 bases). The V end lost 10 bases, the J end lost 3 bases, and 12 bases lay between the germline ends. There are 13 residues in the CDR3. The V gene's germline CDR1 is LNHDA and CDR2 SQIVND (reference sequence). CDR3 DNA sequence: TGTGCCACCGCGGGGGACGCTAATGAAAAACTGTTTTTT. It translates to CATAGDANEKLFF. The full variable domain, in which reference TRBV19 and TRBJ1-4 provide the parts outside the CDR3, is DGGITQSPKYLFRKEGQNVTLSCEQNLNHDAMYWYRQDPGQGLRLIYYSQIVNDFQKGDIAEGYSVSREKKESFPLTVTSAQKNPTAFYLCATAGDANEKLFFGSGTQLSVL.

J is TRBJ2-5 and V is TRBV9; 10 nucleotides line up with TRBD1. The DNA end is more similar to TRBJ2-7, so the J call may be wrong. CDR1 and CDR2 from the germline V gene are SGDLS and YYNGEE. The CDR3 totals 15 residues. This chain's CDR3 is CASSPQGTGVDEQYF. The DNA for the CDR3 is TGTGCCAGCAGCCCCCAGGGGACAGGGGTTGACGAGCAGTACTTC.

Turning to this clone: Other DNA sequences from this sample encode an identical CDR3 as well. The chain links TRBV5-5 to TRBJ1-5; D is perhaps TRBD1 (5 bases). The CDR3 is 14 amino acids. V was cut by 4 bases and J by 2 bases, with 10 bases left in between. The germline gives CDR1 SGHKS, CDR2 YYEKEE (reference sequence). CDR3 in DNA: TGTGCCAGCAGCCTCGGGGGGGGCAATCAGCCCCAGCATTTT. The encoded protein is CASSLGGGNQPQHF.